The clone carrying this T cell receptor (beta chain) was seen just once. The sample originates from a study of control samples from healthy donors and cancer patients. TCRdb's table, derived via immunoSEQ multiplex PCR, lists solely in-frame clones and lacks some. The profile shows roughly 80,000 clones, under 90% of them singletons. Germline lookup yields CDR1 SGHRS and CDR2 YFSETQ. The ends lost 7 bases at V and 1 base at J; junction bases unmatched: 0. The CDR3 sequence is 13 residues long. This receptor was taken from a man in his forties or fifties in good health. The chain combines TRBV5-1 with TRBJ2-2; 8 bases agree with TRBD1. Sequencing was carried out using blood. CDR3 sequence: CASGTGNTGELFF. The DNA of the CDR3 is TGCGCCAGCGGGACAGGGAACACCGGGGAGCTGTTTTTT.